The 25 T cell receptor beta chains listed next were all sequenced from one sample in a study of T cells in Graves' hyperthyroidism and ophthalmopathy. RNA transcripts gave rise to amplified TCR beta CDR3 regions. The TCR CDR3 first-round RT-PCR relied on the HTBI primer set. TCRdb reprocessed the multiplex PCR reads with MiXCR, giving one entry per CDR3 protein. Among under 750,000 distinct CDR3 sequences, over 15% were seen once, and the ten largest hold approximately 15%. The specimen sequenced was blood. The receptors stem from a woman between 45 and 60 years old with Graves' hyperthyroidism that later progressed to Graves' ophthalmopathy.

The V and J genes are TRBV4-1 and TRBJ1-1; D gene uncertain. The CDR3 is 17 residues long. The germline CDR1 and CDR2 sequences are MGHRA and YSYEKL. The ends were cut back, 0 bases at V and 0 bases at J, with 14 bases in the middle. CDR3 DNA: TGCGCCAGCAGCCAAGAAAGGGCAGTCCCCATGAACACTGAAGCTTTCTTT. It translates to CASSQERAVPMNTEAFF.

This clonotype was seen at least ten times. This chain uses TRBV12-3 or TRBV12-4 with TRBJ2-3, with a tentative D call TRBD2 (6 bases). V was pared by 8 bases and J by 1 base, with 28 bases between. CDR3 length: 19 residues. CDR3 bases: TGTGCCAGCCGAGGGGTAGGGGACTTGGGGAAAGGGCGCACAGATACGCAGTATTTT. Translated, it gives CASRGVGDLGKGRTDTQYF.

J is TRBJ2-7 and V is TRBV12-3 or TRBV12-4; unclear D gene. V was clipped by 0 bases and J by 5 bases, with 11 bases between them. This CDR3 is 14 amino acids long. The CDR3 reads CASSLAAEEDEQYF. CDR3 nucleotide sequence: TGTGCCAGCAGTTTAGCGGCCGAAGAGGACGAGCAGTACTTC.

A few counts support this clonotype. The CDR3 DNA reads as TGTGCCAGCAGAGCGACAGGGGGGCGCACAGATACGCAGTATTTT. It specifies CASRATGGRTDTQYF. The chain joins TRBV6-1 to TRBJ2-3; 9 nucleotides agree with TRBD1. The CDR3 consists of 15 residues. Germline V gene data show CDR1 as MNHNS and CDR2 as SASEGT. J gave up 1 base and V 6 bases, and 5 bases lay outside the gene matches.

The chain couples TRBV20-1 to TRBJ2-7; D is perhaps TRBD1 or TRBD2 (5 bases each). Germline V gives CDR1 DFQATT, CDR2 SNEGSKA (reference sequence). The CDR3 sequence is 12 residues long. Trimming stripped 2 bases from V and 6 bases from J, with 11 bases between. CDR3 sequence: CSARTTGGEQYF. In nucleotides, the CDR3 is TGCAGTGCTAGAACAACAGGAGGCGAGCAGTACTTC.

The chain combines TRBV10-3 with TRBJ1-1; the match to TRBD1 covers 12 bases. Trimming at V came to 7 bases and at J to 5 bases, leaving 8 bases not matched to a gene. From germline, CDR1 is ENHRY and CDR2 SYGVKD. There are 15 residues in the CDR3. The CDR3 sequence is CAITRDRGLWTEAFF. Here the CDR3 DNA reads TGTGCCATCACCCGGGACAGGGGGCTATGGACTGAAGCTTTCTTT.

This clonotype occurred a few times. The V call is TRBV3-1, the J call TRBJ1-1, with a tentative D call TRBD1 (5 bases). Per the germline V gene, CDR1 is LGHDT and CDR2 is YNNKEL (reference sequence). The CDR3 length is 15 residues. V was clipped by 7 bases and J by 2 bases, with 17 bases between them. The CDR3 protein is CASTTTSRANTEAFF. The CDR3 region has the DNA TGTGCCAGCACCACCACCAGCAGGGCTAACACTGAAGCTTTCTTT.

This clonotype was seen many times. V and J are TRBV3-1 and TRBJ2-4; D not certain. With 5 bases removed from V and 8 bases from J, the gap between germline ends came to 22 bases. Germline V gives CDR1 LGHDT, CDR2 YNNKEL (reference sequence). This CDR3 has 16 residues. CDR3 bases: TGTGCCAGCAGCAAGGGTGTCCGGCCACTGTGGGACATTCAGTACTTC. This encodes CASSKGVRPLWDIQYF.

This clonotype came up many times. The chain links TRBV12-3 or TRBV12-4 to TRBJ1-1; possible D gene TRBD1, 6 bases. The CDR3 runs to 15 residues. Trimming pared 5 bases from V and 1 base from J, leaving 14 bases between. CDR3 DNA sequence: TGTGCCAGCAGTGCTAAGGGACACCCGAACACTGAAGCTTTCTTT. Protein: CASSAKGHPNTEAFF.

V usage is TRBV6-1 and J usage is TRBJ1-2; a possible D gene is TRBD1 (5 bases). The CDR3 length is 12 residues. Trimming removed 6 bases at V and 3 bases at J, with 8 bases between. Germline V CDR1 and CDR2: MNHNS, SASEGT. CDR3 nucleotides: TGTGCCAGCAGATTCAGGGACTATGGCTACACCTTC. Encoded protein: CASRFRDYGYTF.

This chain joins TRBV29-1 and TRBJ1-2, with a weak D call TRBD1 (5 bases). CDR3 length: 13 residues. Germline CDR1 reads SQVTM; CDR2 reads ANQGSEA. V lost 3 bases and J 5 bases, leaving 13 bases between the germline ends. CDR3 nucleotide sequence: TGCAGCGTTGACGGGCCAGGGCGGTATGGCTACACCTTC. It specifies CSVDGPGRYGYTF. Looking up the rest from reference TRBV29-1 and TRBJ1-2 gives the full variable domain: SAVISQKPSRDICQRGTSLTIQCQVDSQVTMMFWYRQQPGQSLTLIATANQGSEATYESGFVIDKFPISRPNLTFSTLTVSNMSPEDSSIYLCSVDGPGRYGYTFGSGTRLTVV.

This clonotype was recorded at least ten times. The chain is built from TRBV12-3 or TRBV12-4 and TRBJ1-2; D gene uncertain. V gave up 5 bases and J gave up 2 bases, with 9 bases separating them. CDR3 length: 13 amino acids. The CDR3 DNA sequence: TGTGCCAGCAGTGACCGGGAGAACTATGGCTACACCTTC. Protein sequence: CASSDRENYGYTF.

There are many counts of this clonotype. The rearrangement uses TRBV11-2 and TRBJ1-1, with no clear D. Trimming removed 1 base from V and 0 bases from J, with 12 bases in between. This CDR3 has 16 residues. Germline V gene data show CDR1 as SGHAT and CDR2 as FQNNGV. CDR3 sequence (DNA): TGTGCCAGCAGCTTAGGGTGGGGATCCATGAACACTGAAGCTTTCTTT. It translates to CASSLGWGSMNTEAFF.

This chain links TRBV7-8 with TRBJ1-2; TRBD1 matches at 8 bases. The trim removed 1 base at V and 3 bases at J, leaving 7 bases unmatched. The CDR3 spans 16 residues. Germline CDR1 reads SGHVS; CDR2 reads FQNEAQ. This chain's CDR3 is CASSLVQGDRYYGYTF. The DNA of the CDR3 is TGTGCCAGCAGCTTAGTACAGGGGGACAGATACTATGGCTACACCTTC.

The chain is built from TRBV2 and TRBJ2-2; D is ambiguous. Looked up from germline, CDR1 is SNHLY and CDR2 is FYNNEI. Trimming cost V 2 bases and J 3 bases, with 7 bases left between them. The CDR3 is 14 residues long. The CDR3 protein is CASSELRYTGELFF. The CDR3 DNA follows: TGTGCCAGCAGTGAACTCAGGTACACCGGGGAGCTGTTTTTT.

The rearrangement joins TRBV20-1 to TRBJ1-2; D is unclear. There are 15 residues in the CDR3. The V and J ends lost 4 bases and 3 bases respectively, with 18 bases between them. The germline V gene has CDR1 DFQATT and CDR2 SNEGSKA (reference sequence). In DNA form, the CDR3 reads TGCAGTGCTAAACACCTAAGACGGGTCGACTATGGCTACACCTTC. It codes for CSAKHLRRVDYGYTF.

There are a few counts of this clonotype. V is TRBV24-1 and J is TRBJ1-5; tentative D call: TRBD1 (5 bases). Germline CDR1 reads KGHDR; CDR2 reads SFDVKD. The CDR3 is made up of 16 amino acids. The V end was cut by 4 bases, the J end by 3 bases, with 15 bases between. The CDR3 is CATSDLGHINNQPQHF. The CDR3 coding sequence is TGTGCCACCAGTGACCTAGGACACATCAACAATCAGCCCCAGCATTTT.

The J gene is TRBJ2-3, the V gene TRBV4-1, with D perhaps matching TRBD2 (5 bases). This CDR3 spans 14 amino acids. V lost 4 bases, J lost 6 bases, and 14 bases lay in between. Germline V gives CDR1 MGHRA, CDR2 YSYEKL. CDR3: CASSRLAGRDTQYF. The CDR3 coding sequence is TGCGCCAGCAGCCGTCTCGCGGGCCGGGATACGCAGTATTTT.

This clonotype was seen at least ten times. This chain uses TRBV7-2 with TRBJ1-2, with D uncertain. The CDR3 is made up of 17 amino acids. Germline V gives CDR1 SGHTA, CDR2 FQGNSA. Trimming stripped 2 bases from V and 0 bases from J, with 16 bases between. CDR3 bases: TGTGCCAGCAGCTTATATGGGCAGGCGAGAGCTAACTATGGCTACACCTTC. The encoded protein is CASSLYGQARANYGYTF.

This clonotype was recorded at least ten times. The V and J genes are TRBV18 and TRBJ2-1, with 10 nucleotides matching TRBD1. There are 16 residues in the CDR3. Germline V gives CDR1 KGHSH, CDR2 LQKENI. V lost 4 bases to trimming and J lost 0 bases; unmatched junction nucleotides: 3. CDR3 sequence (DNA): TGTGCCAGCTCACTTAGGACAGGGGGCTCCTACAATGAGCAGTTCTTC. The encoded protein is CASSLRTGGSYNEQFF.

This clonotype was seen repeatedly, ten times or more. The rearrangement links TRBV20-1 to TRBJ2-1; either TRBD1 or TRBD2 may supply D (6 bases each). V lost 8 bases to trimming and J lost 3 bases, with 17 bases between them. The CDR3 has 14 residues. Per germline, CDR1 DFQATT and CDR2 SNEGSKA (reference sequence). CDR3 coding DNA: TGCAGTACGCACAGGGACTGGAACTACAATGAGCAGTTCTTC. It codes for CSTHRDWNYNEQFF.

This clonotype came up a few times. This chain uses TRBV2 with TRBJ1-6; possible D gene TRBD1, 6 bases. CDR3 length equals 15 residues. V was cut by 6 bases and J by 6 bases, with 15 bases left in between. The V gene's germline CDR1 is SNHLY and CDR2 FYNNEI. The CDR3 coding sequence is TGTGCCAGCAGCTCGGAAGGGGGTATTAATTCACCCCTCCACTTT. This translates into CASSSEGGINSPLHF.

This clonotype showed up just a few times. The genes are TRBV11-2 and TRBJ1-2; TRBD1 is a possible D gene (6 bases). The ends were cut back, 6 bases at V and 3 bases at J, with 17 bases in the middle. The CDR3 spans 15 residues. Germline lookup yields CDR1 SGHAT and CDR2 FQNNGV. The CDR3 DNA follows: TGTGCCAGCAGGGTAACAGGGATCAGAGACTATGGCTACACCTTC. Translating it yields CASRVTGIRDYGYTF.

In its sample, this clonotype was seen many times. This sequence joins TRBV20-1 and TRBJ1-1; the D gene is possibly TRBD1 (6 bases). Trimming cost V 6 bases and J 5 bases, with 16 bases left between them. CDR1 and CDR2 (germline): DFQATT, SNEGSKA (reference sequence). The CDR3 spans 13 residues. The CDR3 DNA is TGCAGTGCGTCAGGGGACCGGGGTACTGAAGCTTTCTTT. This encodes CSASGDRGTEAFF.

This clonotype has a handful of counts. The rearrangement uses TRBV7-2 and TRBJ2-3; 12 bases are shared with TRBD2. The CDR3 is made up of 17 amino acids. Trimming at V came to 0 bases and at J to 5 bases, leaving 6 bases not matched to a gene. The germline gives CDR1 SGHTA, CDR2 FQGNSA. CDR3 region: CASSLAPSGGAKDTQYF. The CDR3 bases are TGTGCCAGCAGCTTAGCGCCTAGCGGGGGGGCCAAAGATACGCAGTATTTT. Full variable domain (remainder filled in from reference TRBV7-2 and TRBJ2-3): GAGVSQSPSNKVTEKGKDVELRCDPISGHTALYWYRQSLGQGLEFLIYFQGNSAPDKSGLPSDRFSAERTGGSVSTLTIQRTQQEDSAVYLCASSLAPSGGAKDTQYFGPGTRLTVL.